This T cell receptor beta chain was recovered during a study of blood T cells in healthy people across ages. Points from the study as a whole: More naive CD4+ cells and higher diversity were found in long-lived than in aged donors. Naive T cell percentage showed a strong correlation with TCR beta diversity.

Next came a second PCR, run for about 7 to 12 cycles, which used a sample-barcoded 5' primer along with a J-beta primer mix. Every cDNA molecule carried a tag from a template-switch adaptor bearing 12 random nucleotides. Every sample gave at least 3 million paired-end reads containing CDR3. TCRdb reanalysed the 5' RACE reads using MiXCR and keeps one entry per CDR3 protein. The repertoire holds roughly 800,000 distinct CDR3 sequences, with roughly 64% as singletons. Germline V gene data show CDR1 as MNHEY and CDR2 as SMNVEV (reference sequence). The CDR3 has 16 residues. The germline V and J ends were trimmed by 2 bases and 3 bases, with 16 bases remaining between them. Turning to this clonotype: Its matching antigen is unknown.

The sequence came from a man aged 30 to 39 in good health. This chain joins TRBV27 and TRBJ2-5; D remains unclear. The sample comprised blood. The CDR3: CASSLKAALSEETQYF. The CDR3 bases are TGTGCCAGCAGTTTAAAGGCGGCCCTTTCAGAAGAGACCCAGTACTTC.